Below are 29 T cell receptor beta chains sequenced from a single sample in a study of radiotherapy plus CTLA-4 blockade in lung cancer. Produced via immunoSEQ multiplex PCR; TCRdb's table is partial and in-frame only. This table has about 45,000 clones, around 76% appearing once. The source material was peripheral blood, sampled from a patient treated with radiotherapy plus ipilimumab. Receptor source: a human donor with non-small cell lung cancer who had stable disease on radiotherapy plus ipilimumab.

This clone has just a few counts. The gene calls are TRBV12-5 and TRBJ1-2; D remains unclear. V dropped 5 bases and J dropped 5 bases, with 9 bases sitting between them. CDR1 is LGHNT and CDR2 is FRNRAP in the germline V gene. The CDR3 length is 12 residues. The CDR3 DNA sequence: TGTGCTAGTGGTCGGACTCTTTATGGCTACACCTTC. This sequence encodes CASGRTLYGYTF.

CDR3 residues: CASSLASRHEQFF. The CDR3 region has the DNA TGCGCCAGCAGCTTGGCTTCTCGACATGAGCAGTTCTTC. The chain has TRBV5-1 and TRBJ2-1; D unclear. V lost 0 bases and J lost 8, with 9 bases in between. The CDR3 loop spans 13 amino acids. Germline lookup yields CDR1 SGHRS and CDR2 YFSETQ.

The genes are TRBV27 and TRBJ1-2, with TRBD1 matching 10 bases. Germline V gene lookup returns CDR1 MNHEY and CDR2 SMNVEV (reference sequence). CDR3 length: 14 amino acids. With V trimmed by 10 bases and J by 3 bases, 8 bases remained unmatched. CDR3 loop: CATAGQGKDYGYTF. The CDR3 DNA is TGTGCCACCGCGGGACAGGGGAAAGACTATGGCTACACCTTC.

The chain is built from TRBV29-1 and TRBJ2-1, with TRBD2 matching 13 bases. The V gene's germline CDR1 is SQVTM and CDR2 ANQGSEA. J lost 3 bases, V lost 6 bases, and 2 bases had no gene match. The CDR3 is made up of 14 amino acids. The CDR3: CSVTSGGIYNEQFF. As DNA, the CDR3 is TGCAGCGTGACTAGCGGGGGGATCTACAATGAGCAGTTCTTC.

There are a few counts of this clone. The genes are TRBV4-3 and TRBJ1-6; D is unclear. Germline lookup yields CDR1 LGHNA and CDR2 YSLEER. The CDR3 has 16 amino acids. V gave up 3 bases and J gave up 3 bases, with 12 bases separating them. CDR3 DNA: TGCGCCAGCAGCCACCACGAGGGATACTATAATTCACCCCTCCACTTT. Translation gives CASSHHEGYYNSPLHF.

As DNA, the CDR3 is TGCGCCAGCAGTTGGGCTAGCGGGTACCAAGAGACCCAGTACTTC. Protein sequence: CASSWASGYQETQYF. The J gene is TRBJ2-5, the V gene TRBV10-2, with TRBD2 matching 8 bases. The germline V gene encodes CDR1 WSHSY and CDR2 SAAADI. Trimming removed 5 bases from V and 0 bases from J; junction bases left unmatched: 5. The CDR3 consists of 15 residues.

CDR3: CASSFGQGNTEAFF. Here the CDR3 DNA reads TGTGCCAGCAGCTTTGGACAGGGCAACACTGAAGCTTTCTTT. V and J are TRBV7-2 and TRBJ1-1; TRBD1 matches at 8 bases. Looked up from germline, CDR1 is SGHTA and CDR2 is FQGNSA. The ends lost 3 bases at V and 2 bases at J; junction bases unmatched: 2. The CDR3 sequence is 14 residues long.

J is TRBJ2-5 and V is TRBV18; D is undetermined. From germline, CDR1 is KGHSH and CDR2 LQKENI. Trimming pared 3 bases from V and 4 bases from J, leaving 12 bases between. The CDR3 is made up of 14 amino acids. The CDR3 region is CASSPGRTPETQYF. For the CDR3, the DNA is TGTGCCAGCTCACCTGGACGGACCCCAGAGACCCAGTACTTC. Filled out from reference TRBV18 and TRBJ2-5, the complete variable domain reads NAGVMQNPRHLVRRRGQEARLRCSPMKGHSHVYWYRQLPEEGLKFMVYLQKENIIDESGMPKERFSAEFPKEGPSILRIQQVVRGDSAAYFCASSPGRTPETQYFGPGTRLLVL.

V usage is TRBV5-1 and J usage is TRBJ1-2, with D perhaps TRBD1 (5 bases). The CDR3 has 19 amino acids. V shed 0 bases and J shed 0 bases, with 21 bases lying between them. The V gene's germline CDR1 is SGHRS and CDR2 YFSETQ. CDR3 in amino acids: CASSLGGAPRRDSNYGYTF. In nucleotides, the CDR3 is TGCGCCAGCAGCTTGGGGGGCGCACCACGGAGGGACTCTAACTATGGCTACACCTTC.

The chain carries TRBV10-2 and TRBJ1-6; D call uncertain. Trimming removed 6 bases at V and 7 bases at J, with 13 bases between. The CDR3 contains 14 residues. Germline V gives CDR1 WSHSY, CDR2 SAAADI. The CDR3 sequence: CASRVAKENSPLHF. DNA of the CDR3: TGCGCCAGCAGAGTAGCCAAGGAGAATTCACCCCTCCACTTT.

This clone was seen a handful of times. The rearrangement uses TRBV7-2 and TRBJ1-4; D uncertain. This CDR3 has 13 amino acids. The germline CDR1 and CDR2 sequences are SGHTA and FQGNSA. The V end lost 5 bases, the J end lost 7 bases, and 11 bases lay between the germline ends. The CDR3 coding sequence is TGTGCCAGCAGCCCAACTCGGGGTGAAAAACTGTTTTTT. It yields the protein CASSPTRGEKLFF. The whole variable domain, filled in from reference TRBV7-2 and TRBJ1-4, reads GAGVSQSPSNKVTEKGKDVELRCDPISGHTALYWYRQSLGQGLEFLIYFQGNSAPDKSGLPSDRFSAERTGGSVSTLTIQRTQQEDSAVYLCASSPTRGEKLFFGSGTQLSVL.

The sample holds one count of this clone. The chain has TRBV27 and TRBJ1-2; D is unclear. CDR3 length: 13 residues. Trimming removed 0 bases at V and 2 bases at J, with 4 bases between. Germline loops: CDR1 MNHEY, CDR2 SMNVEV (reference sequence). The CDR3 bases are TGTGCCAGCAGTTTATCCGGGAACTATGGCTACACCTTC. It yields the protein CASSLSGNYGYTF.

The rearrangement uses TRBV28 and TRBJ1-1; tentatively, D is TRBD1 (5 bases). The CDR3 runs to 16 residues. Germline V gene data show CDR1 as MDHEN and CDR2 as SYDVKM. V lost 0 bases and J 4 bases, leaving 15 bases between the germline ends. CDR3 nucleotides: TGTGCCAGCAGTTTATGGGGACCCACCCAGGGCACTGAAGCTTTCTTT. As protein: CASSLWGPTQGTEAFF.

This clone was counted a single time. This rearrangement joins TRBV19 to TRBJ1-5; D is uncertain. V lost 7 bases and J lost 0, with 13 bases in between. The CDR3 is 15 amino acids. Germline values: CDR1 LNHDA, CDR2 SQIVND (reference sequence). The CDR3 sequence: CASKISTYSNQPQHF. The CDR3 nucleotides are TGTGCCAGTAAGATTTCTACTTATAGCAATCAGCCCCAGCATTTT.

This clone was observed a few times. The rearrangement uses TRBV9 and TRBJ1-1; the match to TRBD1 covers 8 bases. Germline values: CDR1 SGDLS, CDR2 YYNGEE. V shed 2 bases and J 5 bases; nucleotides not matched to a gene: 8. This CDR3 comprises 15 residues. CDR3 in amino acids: CASSVTGGSGTEAFF. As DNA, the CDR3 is TGTGCCAGCAGCGTCACAGGGGGTTCAGGGACTGAAGCTTTCTTT.

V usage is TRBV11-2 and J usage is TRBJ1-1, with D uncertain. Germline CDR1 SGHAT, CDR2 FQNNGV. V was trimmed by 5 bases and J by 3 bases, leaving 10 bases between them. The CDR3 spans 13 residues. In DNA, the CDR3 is TGTGCCAGCAGCCTCCTAAGGGACACTGAAGCTTTCTTT. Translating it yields CASSLLRDTEAFF.

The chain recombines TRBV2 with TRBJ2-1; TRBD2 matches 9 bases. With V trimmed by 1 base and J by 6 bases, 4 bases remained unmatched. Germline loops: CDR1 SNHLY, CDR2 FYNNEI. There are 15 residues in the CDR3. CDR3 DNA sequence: TGTGCCAGCAGTGAAGGGCGGGGGGGCCTCAATGAGCAGTTCTTC. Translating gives CASSEGRGGLNEQFF. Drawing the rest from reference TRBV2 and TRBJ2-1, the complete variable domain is EPEVTQTPSHQVTQMGQEVILRCVPISNHLYFYWYRQILGQKVEFLVSFYNNEISEKSEIFDDQFSVERPDGSNFTLKIRSTKLEDSAMYFCASSEGRGGLNEQFFGPGTRLTVL.

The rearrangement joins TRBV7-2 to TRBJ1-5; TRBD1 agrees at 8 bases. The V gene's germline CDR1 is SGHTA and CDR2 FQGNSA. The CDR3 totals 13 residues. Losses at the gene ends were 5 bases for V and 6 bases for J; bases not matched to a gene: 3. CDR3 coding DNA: TGTGCCAGCAGCATACAGGGGGGTCAGCCCCAGCATTTT. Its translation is CASSIQGGQPQHF.

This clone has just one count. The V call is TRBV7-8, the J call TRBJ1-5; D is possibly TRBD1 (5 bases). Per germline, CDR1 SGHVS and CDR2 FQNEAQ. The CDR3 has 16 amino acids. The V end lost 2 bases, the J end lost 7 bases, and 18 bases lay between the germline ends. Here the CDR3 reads CASSLPGSREGQPQHF. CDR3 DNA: TGTGCCAGCAGCTTACCAGGCTCCAGGGAAGGACAGCCCCAGCATTTT.

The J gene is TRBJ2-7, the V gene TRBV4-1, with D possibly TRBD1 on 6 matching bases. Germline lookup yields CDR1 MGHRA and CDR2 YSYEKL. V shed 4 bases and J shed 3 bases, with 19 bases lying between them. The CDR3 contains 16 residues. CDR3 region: CASSPGNRDTDYEQYF. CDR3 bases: TGCGCCAGCAGCCCGGGGAACCGGGACACCGACTACGAGCAGTACTTC.

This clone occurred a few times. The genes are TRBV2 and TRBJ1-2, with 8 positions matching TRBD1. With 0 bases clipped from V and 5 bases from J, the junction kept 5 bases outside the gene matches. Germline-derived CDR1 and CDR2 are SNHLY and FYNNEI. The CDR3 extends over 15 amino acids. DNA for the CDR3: TGTGCCAGCAGTGAAGCGTCCACAGGGGGGTATGGCTACACCTTC. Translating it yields CASSEASTGGYGYTF.

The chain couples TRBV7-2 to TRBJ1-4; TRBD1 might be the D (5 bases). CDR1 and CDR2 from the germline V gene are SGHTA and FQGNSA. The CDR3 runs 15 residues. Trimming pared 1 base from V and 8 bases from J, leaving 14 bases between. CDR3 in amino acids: CASSLVGQGREKLFF. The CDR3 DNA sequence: TGTGCCAGCAGCTTAGTCGGGCAGGGAAGGGAAAAACTGTTTTTT.

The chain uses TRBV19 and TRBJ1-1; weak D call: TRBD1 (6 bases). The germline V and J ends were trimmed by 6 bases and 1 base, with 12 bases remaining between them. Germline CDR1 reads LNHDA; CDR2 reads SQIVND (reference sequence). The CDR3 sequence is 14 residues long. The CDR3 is CASRAGDKNTEAFF. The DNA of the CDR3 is TGTGCCAGTAGGGCGGGGGACAAGAACACTGAAGCTTTCTTT.

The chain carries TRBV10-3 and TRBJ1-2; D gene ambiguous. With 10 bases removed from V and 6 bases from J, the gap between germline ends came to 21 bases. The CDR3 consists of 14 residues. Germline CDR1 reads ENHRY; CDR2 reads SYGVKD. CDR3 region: CATIHAENKDGYTF. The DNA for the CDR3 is TGTGCCACCATACACGCAGAAAATAAGGATGGCTACACCTTC.

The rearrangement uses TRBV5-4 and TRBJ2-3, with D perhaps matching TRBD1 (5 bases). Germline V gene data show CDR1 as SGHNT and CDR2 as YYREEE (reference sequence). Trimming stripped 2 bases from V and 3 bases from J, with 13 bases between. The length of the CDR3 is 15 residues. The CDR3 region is CASSFSGMETDTQYF. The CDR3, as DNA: TGTGCCAGCAGCTTCTCAGGGATGGAAACAGATACGCAGTATTTT.

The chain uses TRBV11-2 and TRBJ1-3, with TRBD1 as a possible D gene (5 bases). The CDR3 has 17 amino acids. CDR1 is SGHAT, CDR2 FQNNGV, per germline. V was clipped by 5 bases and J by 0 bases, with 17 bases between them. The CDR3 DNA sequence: TGTGCCAGCAGCACCCTCAACAGGCGACCCTCTGGAAACACCATATATTTT. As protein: CASSTLNRRPSGNTIYF.

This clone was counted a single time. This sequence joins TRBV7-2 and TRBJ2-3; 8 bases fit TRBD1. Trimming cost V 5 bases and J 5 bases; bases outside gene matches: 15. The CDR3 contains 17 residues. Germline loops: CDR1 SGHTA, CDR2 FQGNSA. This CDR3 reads CASSLPGQGFTGDTQYF. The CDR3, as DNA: TGTGCCAGCAGCCTCCCAGGACAGGGCTTTACAGGAGATACGCAGTATTTT.

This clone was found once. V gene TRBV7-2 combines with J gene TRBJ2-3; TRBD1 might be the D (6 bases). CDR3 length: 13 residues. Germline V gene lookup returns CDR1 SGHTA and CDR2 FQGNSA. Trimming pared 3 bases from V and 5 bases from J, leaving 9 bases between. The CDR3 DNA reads TGTGCCAGCAGCTTCGTAGGGGGAGATACGCAGTATTTT. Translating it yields CASSFVGGDTQYF.

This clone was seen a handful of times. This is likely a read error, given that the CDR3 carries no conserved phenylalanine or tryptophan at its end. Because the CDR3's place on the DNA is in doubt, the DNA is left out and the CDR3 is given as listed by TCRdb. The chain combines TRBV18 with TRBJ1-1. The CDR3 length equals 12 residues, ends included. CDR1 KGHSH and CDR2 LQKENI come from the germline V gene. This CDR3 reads CASSPGTGPLIG.